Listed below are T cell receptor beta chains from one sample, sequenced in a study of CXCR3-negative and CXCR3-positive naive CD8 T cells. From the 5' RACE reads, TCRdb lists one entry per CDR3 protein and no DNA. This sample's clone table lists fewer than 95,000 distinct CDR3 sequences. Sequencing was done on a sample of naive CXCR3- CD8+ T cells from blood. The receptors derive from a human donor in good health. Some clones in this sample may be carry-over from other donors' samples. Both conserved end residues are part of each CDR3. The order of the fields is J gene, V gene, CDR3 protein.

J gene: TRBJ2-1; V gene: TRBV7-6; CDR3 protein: CASSEDPGLAGGSYNEQFF
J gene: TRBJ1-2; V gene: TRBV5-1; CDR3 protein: CASRQDYGYTF
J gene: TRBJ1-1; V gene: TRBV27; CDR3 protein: CASSPGTGAEAFF
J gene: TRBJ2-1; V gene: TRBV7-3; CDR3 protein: CASSWGLAGVNEQFF
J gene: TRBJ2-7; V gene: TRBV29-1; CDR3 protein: CSVGPAGHYEQYF
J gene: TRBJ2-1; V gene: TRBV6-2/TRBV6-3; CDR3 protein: CASAPPDRLIYNEQFF
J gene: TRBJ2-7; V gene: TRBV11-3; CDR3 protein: CASSSEGTGLYEQYF
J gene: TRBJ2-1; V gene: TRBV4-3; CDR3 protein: CASSQDSSGGSQETQYF
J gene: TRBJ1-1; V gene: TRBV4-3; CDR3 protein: CASSQSLGQGAYEAFF
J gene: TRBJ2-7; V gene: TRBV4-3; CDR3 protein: CASSPIGTGTGGFEQYF
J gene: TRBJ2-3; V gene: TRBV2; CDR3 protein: CASNGPAVSTDTQYF
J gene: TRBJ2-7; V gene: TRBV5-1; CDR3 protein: CASSLPGLWWDEQYF
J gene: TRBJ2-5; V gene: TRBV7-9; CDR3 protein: CASSFQDRGRETQYF
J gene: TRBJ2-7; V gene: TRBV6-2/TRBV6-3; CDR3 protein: CASGRGGTAYEQYF
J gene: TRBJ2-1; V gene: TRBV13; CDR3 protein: CASSPDRSYNEQFF
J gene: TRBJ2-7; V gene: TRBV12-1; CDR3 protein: CASRILRDRESYEQYF
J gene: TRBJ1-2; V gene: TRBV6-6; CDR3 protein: CASSADGSAPLYGYTF